This T cell receptor beta chain came from a study of technical replicates of blood from four donors. The CDR3 spans 16 residues. V shed 1 base and J 8 bases; nucleotides not matched to a gene: 13. Germline loops: CDR1 SEHNR, CDR2 FQNEAQ (reference sequence). Repertoires were generated with immunoSEQ multiplex PCR, while TCRdb's copy carries only in-frame clones and drops some. The sample shows tens of thousands of clones, 90% to 95% of them seen only once. Source material: PBMCs. The receptor's source is a human donor in good health. Some clones in this sample may be carry-over from other donors' samples. The genes are TRBV7-9 and TRBJ2-5, with 7 nucleotides matching TRBD2. CDR3 sequence reads: CASSLDLAGVTETQYF. CDR3 in DNA: TGTGCCAGCAGCTTAGATTTGGCGGGGGTAACTGAAACCCAGTACTTC.